The entry below gives a single T cell receptor beta chain sequence along with its context. Its target antigen remains unknown. No base-level quality is on record; no much larger clone is a single base apart. In total, roughly 670 healthy bone marrow donors made up the cohort. Cohort members were all nominally healthy when sampled, although unrecorded immune exposures were likely present. The donor tested CMV seronegative, placing the donor among the 350 or so seronegative members of the cohort. A peripheral blood sample was collected from each donor, and TCR beta sequencing was performed on peripheral blood mononuclear cells. Genomic DNA was extracted from the blood cell samples with the Qiagen DNeasy Blood Extraction Kit. The record originates from a study of cytomegalovirus exposure and HLA in healthy donors (dated by TCRdb to about 2017). Study-wide context: In an earlier analysis of some 550 of the donors, 250 to 350 Gb of sequence data and approximately 100 million unique TCR beta sequences from about 179 million T cells were reported. HLA typing included class I and class II loci at four-digit resolution. To study patterns of TCR occurrence, a later analysis re-analyzed previously published TCR beta repertoires from around 700 donors and added high-resolution HLA genotyping. The study aimed to test whether cataloging public T cell receptors could reveal signatures of past pathogen exposure. The number of donors typed differed by locus, with 629-630 for A, B, C, DRB1 and DQB1, roughly 520 for DQA1, nearly 610 for DPA1, and around 450 for DPB1. Approximately 330 gigabases of sequencing data and tens of millions of unique TCR sequences made up an early release that covered about 640 HLA-typed donors. The study used immunosequencing to profile the T cell repertoires of 600 to 850 subjects and linked those repertoires to cytomegalovirus serostatus. Donor age, sex, ethnicity and CMV serostatus were compiled alongside the repertoire data. Besides the first cohort of approximately 710 subjects, a separate validation cohort made up of 120 or so different subjects was used. A later genetic analysis took genome-wide SNP genotypes for about three fifths of the roughly 700 donors and used that subset as a discovery cohort. Across about 370 genotyped donors of the cohort, an average of about 240,000 unique TCR beta nucleotide sequences per donor were sequenced, and roughly 20% of those sequences were non-productive. A handful of DR-DQ haplotypes were handled as single units for association and clustering because linkage in the cohort was strong. To predict cytomegalovirus infection status, the study brought together high-throughput TCR immunosequencing, statistical association of individual TCRs with disease status, and machine learning. An earlier analysis of several hundred of the donors applied high-throughput TCR beta sequencing to assess whether each TCR beta V gene segment acted as functional or pseudogenic. Of the roughly 400 genotyped donors, about 84% fell in the genetic ancestry cluster associated with self-reported Caucasian donors. All discovery cohort repertoires had been generated on a single sequencing platform. In the later analysis, no new phenotypic data were used to find candidate immune exposures; instead, reliance was placed on TCR beta sequences and their occurrence across donors. Broad study findings and their caveats: Presence/absence analyses assumed roughly uniform sequencing depth across donors, an assumption that may not hold. Correlated functional status among segregating V segments might be attributable to linkage disequilibrium, but an unknown experimental factor could not be ruled out. At a false discovery rate of 0.05, a later analysis linked 15,000 to 20,000 TCR beta sequences to specific HLA alleles. While some public TCRs were present in many individuals, most TCR sequences turned up only very rarely across donors. The sequencing pipeline was judged likely to have produced a cluster of highly shared sequence variants as a technical artifact. Because HLA typing was unavailable for some donors at each locus, only the typed subset was used in association tests. Broadly in line with IMGT annotations, most TCR beta V segments showed up in productive rearrangements about 90% or about 30% of the time in an earlier analysis of around 550 of the donors. In a later analysis, HLA-associated TCR beta chains were found to be more clonally expanded and to have lower generation probabilities than equally common non-associated chains. A further reported finding was that TCR beta sequences accurately predicted the HLA-A and HLA-B alleles for most subjects in the first cohort. Assigning TCR associations to individual alleles was difficult when HLA alleles, especially DR and DQ, strongly co-occurred. Several of the top co-occurrence clusters appeared to be linked to parvovirus B19, influenza, CMV and Epstein-Barr virus, according to a later analysis. In a later genetic analysis, fewer N-insertions in productive TCRs were reported among donors in an Asian-associated ancestry cluster than the approximately 710-donor mean. Approximately 18 rarely observed V segments, including chromosome 9 orphons, were excluded from the earlier analysis of about 610 of the donors because counts were too low. In vitro tests confirmed that a few of the cytomegalovirus-associated TCR beta chains recognize cytomegalovirus antigens. A total of 150 or so TCR beta chains were listed by the study as associated with cytomegalovirus. According to a later analysis, most CMV-associated TCR beta chains appeared to be HLA-restricted, and the HLA associations seemed to be driven largely by CMV exposure. In this cohort, only TCR beta chains were sequenced, and detectable features were limited by the absence of alpha or paired-chain data. According to the authors, the approach could potentially be generalized to other disease states and immunological phenotypes. Some IMGT-functional V segments, including TRBV6-2 and TRBV6-3, could not be told apart with the 87-base-pair reads, so those segments were excluded. The classifier was reported to diagnose cytomegalovirus status with high specificity and sensitivity in both the original cohort and the validation cohort. The only immune exposure information available for the cohort was CMV serostatus. A later analysis found that TCR association rates varied across HLA loci, with DRB1 alleles showing the most associated TCRs and HLA-C alleles the fewest. V-gene and J-gene trimming of TCR beta chains was associated with a missense DCLRE1C variant in a later genetic analysis, and the association was replicated in an independent cohort.

Libraries came from the immunoSEQ multiplex PCR assay. A mixture of 60 forward primers for TCR Vbeta segments and 13 reverse primers for TCR Jbeta segments was used in the multiplex PCR. Amplification of the CDR3 region of rearranged TCR beta genes was performed with a multiplex PCR assay on genomic DNA. On the Illumina HiSeq System, the amplified TCR beta libraries were sequenced as 87-base-pair reads. The source study handled its data this way. Across the 600 to 700 repertoires, a later analysis counted roughly 77 million unique TCR beta chains, approximately 10 million of which were shared by at least two donors. A nearest-neighbor algorithm error-corrected the raw reads and collapsed the reads into unique sequences, merging closely related sequences to remove PCR and sequencing errors. Alignment of CDR3 sequences to IMGT reference sequences was used to assign V, D and J gene segments. For a sequence to be retained, a match of at least six nucleotides was required to both a V gene segment and a J gene segment. A rearrangement was called productive if the CDR3 had no stop codons and remained in frame with V and J, and every other rearrangement was called non-productive. Following IMGT convention, CDR3 was defined as the stretch from the second conserved V-encoded cysteine to the conserved J-encoded phenylalanine. In an earlier analysis of 587 of the donors, sequences lacking an unambiguous match to a single V gene segment were excluded. An earlier analysis of roughly 590 of the donors called V segments functional above 56.7% productive rearrangements and segregating when the between-donor standard deviation exceeded 5%. To diagnose cytomegalovirus status from the catalog of TCR beta chain sequences, a statistical classification framework was built. A later analysis assigned V and J genes by comparing TCR nucleotide sequences with IMGT/GENE-DB human TR gene sequences. The TCRdist pipeline was used in a later analysis to assign CDR3 sequences and most-parsimonious VDJ recombination scenarios. In a later analysis, every TCR beta chain was defined by the combination of its CDR3 amino acid sequence and its V-gene family, and reads without a unique V-gene family were dropped. As a way to deal with suspected cross-contamination and a sequencing artifact, a later analysis dropped 592 nucleotide sequences that were highly shared and had low generation probability. In a later analysis, a clonal expansion index for each public chain was calculated from normalized within-repertoire ranks of inferred template counts. In a later analysis, generation probabilities were computed with a VDJ recombination model fitted to out-of-frame rearrangements, and the resulting probabilities were checked against IGoR. Hypergeometric tests were used in a later analysis to score TCR-TCR, TCR-HLA and TCR-CMV co-occurrence, with a repertoire-size bias correction applied to the TCR pairs. To estimate false discovery rates, a later analysis permuted the HLA or CMV assignments 20 times. In a later analysis, co-occurring TCRs were grouped using DBSCAN, with TCRdist sequence similarity added in when clustering inside HLA-allele-positive subsets. For co-occurrence clustering, repertoires with fewer than 30,000 or more than 120,000 public chains were excluded, along with five repertoires with anomalous nucleotide sharing. Not all clones reach the TCRdb copy of this immuneACCESS table, which keeps in-frame sequences only. Checked studies attribute under half of the gap to unresolved V genes and leave the rest unexplained. V and J calls and clone size follow that table, whereas D and trimming were derived from the DNA. In this sample the table shows some 200,000 clones, about 80% of which occur a single time. In total, the top ten clones hold under 0.85% of the sample.

V is clipped by 3 bases and J by 3 bases, and the sequence between their germline boundaries is 12 bases long. Sequences LNHDA (CDR1) and SQIVND (CDR2) are obtained from the germline V gene (reference sequence). The CDR3 contains 15 residues, cysteine and phenylalanine counted. The sequence is cut down to CDR3 DNA, 45 bases in frame from base 1. The material sequenced was PBMCs. Here the chain combines TRBV19 and TRBJ1-5; TRBD1 is perhaps the D gene, given 6 matching bases. This receptor was taken from a boy younger than 18 in good health and CMV-seronegative. The nucleotide sequence reads as follows: TGTGCCAGTAGTATTGGTCGACAGGTCAATCAGCCCCAGCATTTT. Its protein reads: CASSIGRQVNQPQHF.